This T cell receptor beta chain was retrieved from a study of read filtering for tumor transcriptome and immune sequencing. Turning to the study itself: Eight or nine patients were R-ISS I, some 15 were R-ISS II, 7 were R-ISS III. Study-level points and caveats: In IR-seq, single-read clonotypes were roughly 80% of clonotypes but about 3.5% of reads. Correlation between methods rose after single-read clonotypes were removed.

A few counts support this clonotype. What it recognizes is unknown. Trimming cost V 3 bases and J 0 bases, with 12 bases left between them. The germline V gene has CDR1 MDHEN and CDR2 SYDVKM. CDR3 length: 16 amino acids. This library used roughly 400 ng RNA and molecular barcoded adaptors spanning alpha/delta and beta/gamma chains. TCRdb independently ran MiXCR on the reads; one entry per CDR3 protein. The sample gives around 38,000 distinct CDR3 sequences, roughly an eighth of which show up once; 25% to 30% is in the top ten. This chain connects TRBV28 to TRBJ1-3; D call uncertain. The sample was a population of CD138-negative cells sorted from bone marrow. This sequence was found in a donor at least 40 years old with multiple myeloma. The CDR3 nucleotides are TGTGCCAGCAGTTTCCTCGCGGGCAGCTCTGGAAACACCATATATTTT. It encodes CASSFLAGSSGNTIYF.